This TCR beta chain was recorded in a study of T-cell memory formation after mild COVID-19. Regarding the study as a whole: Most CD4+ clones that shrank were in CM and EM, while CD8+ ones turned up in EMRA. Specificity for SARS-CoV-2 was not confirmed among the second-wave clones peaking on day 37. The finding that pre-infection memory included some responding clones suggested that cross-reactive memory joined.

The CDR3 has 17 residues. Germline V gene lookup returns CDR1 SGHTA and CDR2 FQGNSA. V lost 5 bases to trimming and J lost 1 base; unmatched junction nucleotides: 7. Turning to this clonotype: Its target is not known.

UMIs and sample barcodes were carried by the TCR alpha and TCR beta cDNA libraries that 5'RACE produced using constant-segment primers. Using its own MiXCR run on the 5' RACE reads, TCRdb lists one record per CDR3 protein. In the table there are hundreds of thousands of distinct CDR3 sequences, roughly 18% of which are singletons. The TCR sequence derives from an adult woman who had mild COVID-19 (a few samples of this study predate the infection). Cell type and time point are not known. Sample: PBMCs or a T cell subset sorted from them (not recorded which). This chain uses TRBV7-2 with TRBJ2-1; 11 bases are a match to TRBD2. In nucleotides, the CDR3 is TGTGCCAGCAGCCAAAATCTAGCGGGAGGTTCCTACAATGAGCAGTTCTTC. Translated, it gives CASSQNLAGGSYNEQFF. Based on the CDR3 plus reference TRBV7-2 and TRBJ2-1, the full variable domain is GAGVSQSPSNKVTEKGKDVELRCDPISGHTALYWYRQSLGQGLEFLIYFQGNSAPDKSGLPSDRFSAERTGGSVSTLTIQRTQQEDSAVYLCASSQNLAGGSYNEQFFGPGTRLTVL.